The rows below give T cell receptor beta chains drawn from one sample of a study of beta chain features in type 1 diabetes. The method was immunoSEQ multiplex PCR; TCRdb's version includes in-frame clones alone and lacks a portion of them. This table holds some 200,000 clones, around 9.9% found once. The material sequenced was central memory CD4+ T cells from blood. These receptors were obtained from a man aged 18 to 30 in good health. Each CDR3 is given with its conserved first and last residue. D genes are given only for firm matches. Where a row states a size, it is once, few, many or the class of an expanded clone; other rows omit it.

>few|TRBJ2-3|-|TRBV7-2
TGTGCCAGCAGCTTGGGTGTCAGTAGCACAGATACGCAGTATTTT
CASSLGVSSTDTQYF
>many|TRBJ2-7|-|TRBV29-1
TGCAGCGTTTCAGACCTTTACGAGCAGTACTTC
CSVSDLYEQYF
>few|TRBJ2-1|-|TRBV7-3
TGTGCCAGCAGCACCGGGACTCCCACCTACAATGAGCAGTTCTTC
CASSTGTPTYNEQFF
>-|TRBJ2-5|-|TRBV10-3
TGTGCCATCAGTGAGGACAGATGGGAGACCCAGTACTTC
CAISEDRWETQYF
>-|TRBJ2-5|TRBD2|TRBV28
TGTGCCAGCCAACTAGCGGGGCAAGAGACCCAGTACTTC
CASQLAGQETQYF
>few|TRBJ2-7|TRBD2|TRBV7-2
TGTGCCAGCAGTCGTACTAGCGGGAATACCTACGAGCAGTACTTC
CASSRTSGNTYEQYF
>few|TRBJ1-2|TRBD1|TRBV28
TGTGCCAGCAGTTTAAGGGACAGTGTCTATGGCTACACCTTC
CASSLRDSVYGYTF
>many|TRBJ2-3|-|TRBV30
TGTGCCTGGAGTCAGGGGCGTAGCACAGATACGCAGTATTTT
CAWSQGRSTDTQYF
>-|TRBJ1-4|-|TRBV14
TGTGCCAGCAGCCCCCGACCGGCAGGGTCCATGTTTTTT
CASSPRPAGSMFF
>-|TRBJ1-5|-|TRBV7-2
TGTGCCAGCAGCTCCGCAGGAAGGCCCCAGCATTTT
CASSSAGRPQHF
>many|TRBJ1-5|-|TRBV7-2
TGTGCCAGCAGGGGGCAGAGCAATCAGCCCCAGCATTTT
CASRGQSNQPQHF
>-|TRBJ2-3|-|TRBV30
TGTGCCTGGAGCTTGCGGTGGGGCACAGATACGCAGTATTTT
CAWSLRWGTDTQYF
>few|TRBJ1-1|TRBD1|TRBV7-9
TGTGCCAGCAGCCAAGGGGACAGGAACACTGAAGCTTTCTTT
CASSQGDRNTEAFF
>-|TRBJ1-1|-|TRBV6-6
TGTGCCAGCAGCTTGTTGGGGCCTGGGAACACTGAAGCTTTCTTT
CASSLLGPGNTEAFF
>few|TRBJ2-1|-|TRBV7-2
TGTGCCAGCAGCCCTCAATCCGGGACCCAGCAGTTCTTC
CASSPQSGTQQFF
>many|TRBJ2-6|TRBD1|TRBV30
TGTGCCTGGCACAGGGGGCGAACCTCTGGGGCCAACGTCCTGACTTTC
CAWHRGRTSGANVLTF
>-|TRBJ1-4|-|TRBV28
TGTGCCAGCAGTCGCACCCGGGCCGGTAATGAAAAACTGTTTTTT
CASSRTRAGNEKLFF
>few|TRBJ2-3|-|TRBV5-4
TGTGCCAGCAGCTCCCAAGGGGGCACAGATACGCAGTATTTT
CASSSQGGTDTQYF
>few|TRBJ2-1|-|TRBV7-2
TGTGCCAGCAGCTTAGATCTGGGATCCTACAATGAGCAGTTCTTC
CASSLDLGSYNEQFF
>-|TRBJ2-2|-|TRBV7-9
-
CASSFFGAGELFF
>-|TRBJ2-1|-|TRBV7-9
TGTGCCAGCAGCTTGCCCTTAAATGAGCAGTTCTTC
CASSLPLNEQFF
>few|TRBJ2-1|TRBD2|TRBV4-3
TGCGCCAGCAGCCAGGCTAGCGGGAGGTATACCTCCTACAATGAGCAGTTCTTC
CASSQASGRYTSYNEQFF
>few|TRBJ1-1|-|TRBV7-9
TGTGCCAGCAGCTTGCAGGGGACTCTGAGTGAAGCTTTCTTT
CASSLQGTLSEAFF
>-|TRBJ2-7|-|TRBV7-2
TGTGCCAGCAGCCAAGATAACTCCTACGAGCAGTACTTC
CASSQDNSYEQYF
>few|TRBJ1-1|TRBD1|TRBV5-6
TGTGCCAGCAGCGCCGGGACAGGGTCGGTTAGTACTGAAGCTTTCTTT
CASSAGTGSVSTEAFF
>-|TRBJ2-1|-|TRBV19
TGTGCCAGCCGAGGACGGGGTTACAATGAGCAGTTCTTC
CASRGRGYNEQFF
>-|TRBJ2-1|-|TRBV6-6
TGTGCCAGCAGTTACGCGGGGATACGGGATGAGCAGTTCTTC
CASSYAGIRDEQFF
>few|TRBJ2-7|-|TRBV14
TGTGCCAGCAGCCACTTCGCGGGAACACCCCACGAGCAGTACTTC
CASSHFAGTPHEQYF
>few|TRBJ2-1|TRBD2|TRBV14
TGTGCCAGCAGTAGCGGGAGGGGCGGCTACAATGAGCAGTTCTTC
CASSSGRGGYNEQFF
>medium-sized|TRBJ2-6|TRBD2|TRBV25-1
TGTGCCAGCAGTGGTGGAGCGGGAGGTTATGCTGGGGCCAACGTCCTGACTTTC
CASSGGAGGYAGANVLTF
>-|TRBJ2-1|-|TRBV6-1
TGTGCCAGCAGTGAATGGACCTCTGTAGGGTTCTTC
CASSEWTSVGFF
>few|TRBJ2-3|TRBD1|TRBV7-2
TGTGCCTCCGGGATGAGGGACAGGGTTAAGGATACGCAGTATTTT
CASGMRDRVKDTQYF
>-|TRBJ2-2|-|TRBV7-2
TGTGCCAGCAGCTTACCCGGCGGTCCGAACACCGGGGAGCTGTTTTTT
CASSLPGGPNTGELFF